The 28 T cell receptor beta chains below all came from one sample that was sequenced in a study of cytomegalovirus exposure and HLA in healthy donors. Use of 60 Vbeta and 13 Jbeta primers characterized the PCR. Sequencing used immunoSEQ multiplex PCR; TCRdb keeps in-frame clones, though not all of them. The repertoire holds 95,000 to 150,000 clones, over 65% seen once, with roughly a tenth in the top ten. Sequencing was done on a sample of PBMCs. These receptors originate from a man aged 25 to 40 in good health and CMV-seropositive.

The chain couples TRBV18 to TRBJ1-4; 11 bases map to TRBD1. The CDR3 contains 15 residues. Germline CDR1 reads KGHSH; CDR2 reads LQKENI. The trim removed 6 bases at V and 5 bases at J, leaving 5 bases unmatched. In DNA, the CDR3 is TGTGCCAGCTCTCCCTGGACAGGGGGCAATGAAAAACTGTTTTTT. Encoded protein: CASSPWTGGNEKLFF. Based on the CDR3 plus reference TRBV18 and TRBJ1-4, the full variable domain is NAGVMQNPRHLVRRRGQEARLRCSPMKGHSHVYWYRQLPEEGLKFMVYLQKENIIDESGMPKERFSAEFPKEGPSILRIQQVVRGDSAAYFCASSPWTGGNEKLFFGSGTQLSVL.

This clone was seen just once. The chain carries TRBV9 and TRBJ1-1; 11 nucleotides match TRBD1. The CDR3 has 14 amino acids. The germline gives CDR1 SGDLS, CDR2 YYNGEE. J lost 5 bases, V lost 3 bases, and 3 bases had no gene match. CDR3 sequence reads: CASSAGTGGTEAFF. In DNA, the CDR3 is TGTGCCAGCAGCGCAGGGACAGGGGGAACTGAAGCTTTCTTT.

This rearrangement joins TRBV6-5 to TRBJ2-7; 10 positions agree with TRBD2. V was pared by 6 bases and J by 1 base, with 6 bases of the junction left unmatched. Germline V gene sequence: CDR1 MNHEY, CDR2 SVGAGI. The CDR3 length is 15 residues. The CDR3 loop is CASRRGTSDSYEQYF. The CDR3, as DNA: TGTGCCAGCAGACGTGGGACTAGCGATTCCTACGAGCAGTACTTC.

The V call is TRBV16, the J call TRBJ1-4; D gene ambiguous. The CDR3 contains 14 residues. The V gene lost 4 bases and the J gene lost 2 bases, with 8 bases spanning the gap. The V gene's germline CDR1 is KGHSY and CDR2 FQNENV. CDR3 in DNA: TGTGCCAGCAGCCCGTTACAGACTAATGAAAAACTGTTTTTT. It is translated as CASSPLQTNEKLFF.

This clone was seen a handful of times. V usage is TRBV5-4 and J usage is TRBJ1-2; possibly TRBD1 for D (5 bases). Germline V gene lookup returns CDR1 SGHNT and CDR2 YYREEE (reference sequence). With 3 bases removed from V and 4 bases from J, the gap between germline ends came to 16 bases. The CDR3 has 15 amino acids. CDR3 in amino acids: CASSWPSGGAYGYTF. For the CDR3, the DNA is TGTGCCAGCAGCTGGCCGTCGGGCGGGGCCTATGGCTACACCTTC.

The V and J genes are TRBV5-7 and TRBJ2-2, with 7 bases identical to TRBD1. TRBV5-7 is recorded as an ORF, its role being uncertain. The CDR3 consists of 16 residues. Trimming at V came to 1 base and at J to 1 base, leaving 4 bases not matched to a gene. CDR3 loop: CASSLLQGQNTGELFF. CDR3 bases: TGTGCCAGCAGCTTGTTACAGGGGCAGAACACCGGGGAGCTGTTTTTT.

V is TRBV7-2 and J is TRBJ1-1; 8 bases are shared with TRBD1. With 5 bases clipped from V and 4 bases from J, the junction kept 6 bases outside the gene matches. Germline CDR1 and CDR2: SGHTA and FQGNSA. The CDR3 spans 14 residues. The chain's CDR3 is CASSVTGGVTEAFF. The CDR3 DNA is TGTGCCAGCAGCGTCACAGGGGGTGTCACTGAAGCTTTCTTT.

This clone was observed once. The chain joins TRBV27 to TRBJ1-2; possibly TRBD1 for D (5 bases). Germline V lookup: CDR1 MNHEY, CDR2 SMNVEV (reference sequence). The CDR3 length is 13 residues. V lost 2 bases, J lost 6 bases, and 10 bases lay in between. CDR3: CASSLRGVNGYTF. DNA of the CDR3: TGTGCCAGCAGTTTACGGGGGGTGAATGGCTACACCTTC.

In this sample, this clone turned up a few times. The chain is built from TRBV6-6 and TRBJ2-7, with 7 bases identical to TRBD2. This CDR3 is built from 16 residues. Germline CDR1 and CDR2: MNHNY and SVGAGI (reference sequence). The V and J ends lost 7 bases and 2 bases, in that order; junction bases with no gene match: 14. The CDR3 is CASIATQRDSAYEQYF. In DNA form, the CDR3 reads TGTGCCAGCATCGCAACCCAGCGGGATAGCGCCTACGAGCAGTACTTC.

V and J are TRBV18 and TRBJ2-1; 12 nucleotides match TRBD2. Trimming removed 6 bases from V and 5 bases from J; junction bases left unmatched: 5. Germline assignment: CDR1 KGHSH and CDR2 LQKENI. The CDR3 covers 15 residues. The CDR3 DNA reads as TGTGCCAGCTCGAGGACTAGCGGGAAGGACAATGAGCAGTTCTTC. It translates to CASSRTSGKDNEQFF. The full variable domain, completed using reference TRBV18 and TRBJ2-1, is NAGVMQNPRHLVRRRGQEARLRCSPMKGHSHVYWYRQLPEEGLKFMVYLQKENIIDESGMPKERFSAEFPKEGPSILRIQQVVRGDSAAYFCASSRTSGKDNEQFFGPGTRLTVL.

The chain recombines TRBV7-3 with TRBJ2-2, with D possibly TRBD1 on 6 matching bases. Between the trimmed V and J ends, which lost 1 base and 1 base, there was a span of 13 bases. In germline, CDR1 is SGHTA, CDR2 FQGTGA. The CDR3 has 17 amino acids. The CDR3 bases are TGTGCCAGCAGCTTAATCCCGGACAGCCTGAACACCGGGGAGCTGTTTTTT. Its protein is CASSLIPDSLNTGELFF.

The chain recombines TRBV18 with TRBJ2-1; 9 nucleotides agree with TRBD1. The V gene end was trimmed by 4 bases and the J gene end by 3 bases; junction bases not matched to a gene: 7. Germline V CDR1 and CDR2: KGHSH, LQKENI. This CDR3 is built from 16 residues. CDR3 protein: CASSLRTGENYNEQFF. DNA for the CDR3: TGTGCCAGCTCACTCAGGACAGGGGAGAACTACAATGAGCAGTTCTTC.

This clone was found once. This chain connects TRBV7-2 to TRBJ2-7; 9 bases align to TRBD1. V shed 5 bases and J 4 bases; nucleotides not matched to a gene: 9. The CDR3 has 15 residues. Germline assignment: CDR1 SGHTA and CDR2 FQGNSA. CDR3 sequence: CASSKGQGLIYEQYF. The CDR3 DNA sequence: TGTGCCAGCAGCAAGGGACAGGGTCTGATATACGAGCAGTACTTC.

The chain couples TRBV7-2 to TRBJ2-7, with D possibly being TRBD2 (5 bases). The germline CDR1 and CDR2 sequences are SGHTA and FQGNSA. V lost 5 bases, J lost 6 bases, and 14 bases lay in between. CDR3 size: 13 residues. The CDR3 coding sequence is TGTGCCAGCAGCACCCCGGGGTTATTCGAGCAGTACTTC. As protein: CASSTPGLFEQYF.

This clone was picked up a small number of times. The chain joins TRBV27 to TRBJ2-3; 9 bases are a match to TRBD1. The V and J ends lost 2 bases and 0 bases, in that order; junction bases with no gene match: 0. CDR3 length: 15 amino acids. In germline, CDR1 is MNHEY, CDR2 SMNVEV (reference sequence). The CDR3 DNA reads TGTGCCAGCAGTTTAGGACAGGGGAGCACAGATACGCAGTATTTT. Residues: CASSLGQGSTDTQYF.

This chain uses TRBV27 with TRBJ2-5; TRBD2 matches at 8 bases. In germline, CDR1 is MNHEY, CDR2 SMNVEV (reference sequence). After removal of 4 bases from V and 1 base from J, the junction contained 8 bases not matched to a gene. The CDR3 consists of 16 residues. The CDR3 region has the DNA TGTGCCAGCAGTTCACGGGGGGGCAGACCCCAAGAGACCCAGTACTTC. It translates to CASSSRGGRPQETQYF.

The DNA of the CDR3 is TGTGCCAGCAGCCGTCAGGGATCGAACACTGAAGCTTTCTTT. Translating gives CASSRQGSNTEAFF. The chain recombines TRBV7-2 with TRBJ1-1; D is perhaps TRBD1 (5 bases). Between the trimmed V and J ends, which lost 5 bases and 1 base, there was a span of 11 bases. The CDR3 covers 14 residues. Germline V gives CDR1 SGHTA, CDR2 FQGNSA.

The gene calls are TRBV28 and TRBJ1-5, with 7 positions matching TRBD1. V lost 4 bases to trimming and J lost 6 bases; unmatched junction nucleotides: 9. The CDR3 contains 15 residues. Germline V gene sequence: CDR1 MDHEN, CDR2 SYDVKM. The CDR3 loop is CASSWADRARQPQHF. The CDR3 nucleotides are TGTGCCAGCAGTTGGGCCGACAGGGCTCGTCAGCCCCAGCATTTT.

V is TRBV11-3 and J is TRBJ2-1, with 8 bases fitting TRBD2. Germline V lookup: CDR1 SGHNT, CDR2 YENEEA. The junction had 10 bases not matched to a gene; V was cut back by 9 bases and J by 9 bases. This CDR3 is built from 13 residues. CDR3 residues: CASGLAPGSEQFF. DNA of the CDR3: TGTGCCAGTGGACTAGCCCCGGGGAGTGAGCAGTTCTTC.

Comment on this clone: Additional DNA sequences in this sample encode the identical CDR3. This chain connects TRBV27 to TRBJ1-1; D unclear. The V end lost 3 bases, the J end lost 1 base, and 6 bases lay between the germline ends. CDR1 and CDR2 from the germline V gene are MNHEY and SMNVEV (reference sequence). There are 13 residues in the CDR3. DNA of the CDR3: TGTGCCAGCAGTTTTAGGAGGAACACTGAAGCTTTCTTT. Its protein is CASSFRRNTEAFF.

The chain recombines TRBV27 with TRBJ1-5; D may be TRBD1 (5 bases). The germline V gene has CDR1 MNHEY and CDR2 SMNVEV (reference sequence). The germline V and J ends were trimmed by 6 bases and 6 bases, with 18 bases remaining between them. This CDR3 is built from 15 residues. CDR3 DNA sequence: TGTGCCAGCAGGGGAGGTTTCGAGGGGAGTCAGCCCCAGCATTTT. Translating it yields CASRGGFEGSQPQHF.

The rearrangement joins TRBV7-2 to TRBJ1-2, with D unresolved. Germline V gene sequence: CDR1 SGHTA, CDR2 FQGNSA. The V end lost 1 base, the J end lost 2 bases, and 8 bases lay between the germline ends. The CDR3 totals 14 residues. The CDR3 DNA reads TGTGCCAGCAGCTTAGGCGGTCTAAACTATGGCTACACCTTC. This codes for CASSLGGLNYGYTF.

CDR3 amino acids: CASTSRDYSEQFF. The DNA for the CDR3 is TGTGCCAGTACCTCCCGGGACTATTCGGAGCAGTTCTTC. The chain joins TRBV19 to TRBJ2-1, with 7 bases lining up with TRBD2. Per germline, CDR1 LNHDA and CDR2 SQIVND (reference sequence). V lost 7 bases, J lost 10 bases, and 10 bases stayed unmatched. This CDR3 has 13 amino acids.

The chain carries TRBV5-5 and TRBJ1-1; D ambiguous. The CDR3 length is 14 residues. V was pared by 4 bases and J by 5 bases, with 15 bases between. Germline V lookup: CDR1 SGHKS, CDR2 YYEKEE (reference sequence). The CDR3 protein is CASSPVRVITEAFF. DNA of the CDR3: TGTGCCAGCAGCCCGGTGAGGGTCATAACTGAAGCTTTCTTT.

This clone was observed a few times. This sample also contains other DNA sequences that code for the same CDR3. V gene TRBV29-1 combines with J gene TRBJ1-1, with D unresolved. The CDR3 extends over 11 amino acids. Trimming removed 5 bases from V and 0 bases from J, with 4 bases in between. Germline V CDR1 and CDR2: SQVTM, ANQGSEA. CDR3 amino acids: CSVRLNTEAFF. For the CDR3, the DNA is TGCAGCGTTCGTCTGAACACTGAAGCTTTCTTT.

J is TRBJ1-2 and V is TRBV30, with D tentatively TRBD1 (5 bases). Germline values: CDR1 GTSNPN, CDR2 SVGIG (reference sequence). CDR3 length equals 12 residues. The ends were cut back, 1 base at V and 7 bases at J, with 10 bases in the middle. CDR3 residues: CAWSGQGSGYTF. CDR3 bases: TGTGCCTGGAGTGGGCAGGGAAGTGGCTACACCTTC.

This clone has a single count. The chain recombines TRBV6-5 with TRBJ2-2, with D tentatively TRBD2 (5 bases). This CDR3 comprises 15 residues. Germline CDR1 is MNHEY and CDR2 is SVGAGI. Between the trimmed V and J ends, which lost 6 bases and 3 bases, there was a span of 14 bases. CDR3 sequence (DNA): TGTGCCAGCAGGGACCGGCGGAGGCACACCGGGGAGCTGTTTTTT. Translated, it gives CASRDRRRHTGELFF.

The chain links TRBV4-2 to TRBJ2-5; TRBD2 matches at 7 bases. V lost 1 base, J lost 2 bases, and 4 bases stayed unmatched. This CDR3 is 15 amino acids long. The germline V gene has CDR1 LGHNA and CDR2 YNFKEQ. The CDR3 DNA sequence: TGTGCCAGCAGCCAAGGGGGGGGGACTCAAGAGACCCAGTACTTC. Residues: CASSQGGGTQETQYF.